The rows below give T cell receptor beta chains drawn from one sample of a study of blood T cell repertoires in COVID-19. The repertoire was sequenced with immunoSEQ multiplex PCR; TCRdb's copy has only in-frame clones and lacks some. The sample has under 400,000 clones; over 75% are singletons. The source material was PBMCs or T cells enriched from blood (not recorded which). These receptors were taken from a man between 40 and 49 years old in a cohort exposed to, infected with or recovered from COVID-19 (not recorded which). CDR3s leave out the opening cysteine and the closing phenylalanine or tryptophan. A D gene is named only where the DNA matches it firmly.

TRBD1	TRBV11-2	ASSPNRGYDEQF
NA	TRBV11-2	ASSLLGRNGYT
NA	TRBV12-5	ASGSPGKNLYGYT
TRBD1	TRBV28	ASSPYTDRGRGELF
NA	TRBV15	ATSSAPTANTGELF
NA	TRBV2	ASKGGPDEKLF
NA	TRBV14	ASSQHWADEQF
NA	TRBV5-1	ASSLMTDSNSPLH
NA	TRBV5-1	ASHPLSGGYNEQF
NA	TRBV5-1	ASSPGWEMNTEAF
NA	TRBV2	ASSGPGQTDT
NA	TRBV6-1	ASSEGPGETQY
NA	TRBV29-1	SVVTNEGYNQPQH
NA	TRBV15	ATSRAQDNRKLF
NA	TRBV18	ASSRPDSPLH
NA	TRBV19	ASRGVTYTEAF
TRBD2	TRBV2	ASSWQRDANEQF
NA	TRBV27	ATGLGGYEQY
NA	TRBV19	ASGTGWGHQPQH
NA	TRBV7-3	ASSPETGNTGELF
NA	TRBV19	ASSDRPRGSNQPQH
NA	TRBV30	AWNKGQVYGYT
TRBD1	TRBV11-1	ASSFARQGSFGAF
NA	TRBV11-3	ASSPDWRKNTEAF
TRBD1	TRBV18	ASSWATGNSGYT
TRBD1	TRBV7-9	ASSPPRQGRNEQF
TRBD2	TRBV20-1	SASSLWVREKGLTGYEQY
NA	TRBV28	ASSTPDYVVNEQF
NA	TRBV7-3	ASSFFGANVLT
TRBD1	TRBV5-1	ASNTDRAYGYT
NA	TRBV6-5	ASGRDTFYEQY
TRBD1	TRBV6-2/TRBV6-3	ASSSGGREQY
NA	TRBV7-2	ASQAGKNSPLH
NA	TRBV2	ASNTDILGY
TRBD1	TRBV19	ASSGGKGANYGYT
NA	TRBV5-1	ASSLDRPNTEAF
TRBD1	TRBV5-6	ASSSDRGLQY
TRBD1	TRBV6-5	ASSYRGTGNYGYT
TRBD2	TRBV30	ASNRGVAETQY
TRBD2	TRBV4-1	ASSQGTSGRNTGELF